Below are 26 T cell receptor beta chains sequenced from a single sample in a study of blood T cell repertoires in COVID-19. Here immunoSEQ multiplex PCR was the method, and the copy in TCRdb shows in-frame clones only, minus some. The repertoire includes over 250,000 clones, roughly 89% of them detected once, and 8.9% sits in the top ten. The specimen sequenced was PBMCs or T cells enriched from blood (not recorded which). The receptors come from a woman aged 18-29 years who had recovered from COVID-19.

The rearrangement uses TRBV7-2 and TRBJ1-5, with TRBD1 as a possible D gene (5 bases). Trimming took 7 bases from V and 6 from J, leaving 16 bases between them. CDR1 is SGHTA and CDR2 is FQGNSA in the germline V gene. This CDR3 has 14 amino acids. CDR3 bases: TGTGCCAGCACCCCTAACCTCGGGGGTCAGCCCCAGCATTTT. It codes for CASTPNLGGQPQHF. The entire variable domain, with the rest obtained from reference TRBV7-2 and TRBJ1-5, is as follows: GAGVSQSPSNKVTEKGKDVELRCDPISGHTALYWYRQSLGQGLEFLIYFQGNSAPDKSGLPSDRFSAERTGGSVSTLTIQRTQQEDSAVYLCASTPNLGGQPQHFGDGTRLSIL.

This clone came up a few times. This rearrangement joins TRBV7-9 to TRBJ1-4; TRBD1 might be the D (5 bases). Trimming removed 1 base at V and 8 bases at J, with 14 bases between. Looked up from germline, CDR1 is SEHNR and CDR2 is FQNEAQ (reference sequence). There are 15 residues in the CDR3. CDR3: CASSLGGPGGEKLFF. As DNA, the CDR3 is TGTGCCAGCAGCTTAGGTGGCCCGGGGGGAGAAAAACTGTTTTTT.

The chain has TRBV18 and TRBJ1-2; a possible D gene is TRBD1 (6 bases). CDR3 length: 14 residues. CDR1 KGHSH and CDR2 LQKENI come from the germline V gene. V lost 2 bases and J lost 8, with 15 bases in between. The CDR3 region is CASSPSTGETGYTF. CDR3 bases: TGTGCCAGCTCACCATCGACAGGCGAAACGGGCTACACCTTC.

The chain employs TRBV7-9 and TRBJ2-7; D gene uncertain. The CDR3 covers 11 residues. V shed 7 bases and J shed 0 bases, with 4 bases lying between them. In germline, CDR1 is SEHNR, CDR2 FQNEAQ (reference sequence). The CDR3 region is CASTHSYEQYF. CDR3 in DNA: TGTGCCAGCACCCACTCCTACGAGCAGTACTTC.

A few counts support this clone. The genes are TRBV5-1 and TRBJ2-7; 11 bases fit TRBD2. The CDR3 runs to 14 residues. Germline V gene sequence: CDR1 SGHRS, CDR2 YFSETQ. V was pared by 7 bases and J by 7 bases, with 10 bases of the junction left unmatched. The CDR3 loop reads CASGLGTSGWEQYF. DNA for the CDR3: TGCGCCAGCGGGCTCGGGACTAGCGGTTGGGAGCAGTACTTC.

V gene TRBV5-1 combines with J gene TRBJ1-2, with D possibly being TRBD1 (6 bases). The CDR3 extends over 13 amino acids. Germline CDR1 is SGHRS and CDR2 is YFSETQ. The V and J ends lost 4 bases and 4 bases respectively, with 11 bases between them. CDR3 sequence (DNA): TGCGCCAGCAGCACCACAGGGCGCTATGGCTACACCTTC. Amino acids: CASSTTGRYGYTF.

The V gene is TRBV6-5, the J gene TRBJ2-3, with 7 nucleotides matching TRBD1. The germline V gene has CDR1 MNHEY and CDR2 SVGAGI. This CDR3 region has 14 residues. V shed 1 base and J 3 bases; nucleotides not matched to a gene: 1. As DNA, the CDR3 is TGTGCCAGCAGTTACTTGACAGGGACAGATACGCAGTATTTT. Protein: CASSYLTGTDTQYF.

The chain combines TRBV7-3 with TRBJ2-1; 11 positions match TRBD1. J was trimmed by 7 bases and V by 0 bases; bases with no gene match: 5. The CDR3 length is 16 residues. Germline assignment: CDR1 SGHTA and CDR2 FQGTGA. The CDR3 DNA follows: TGTGCCAGCAGCTTAACCGGACAGGGGGCGCGAAATGAGCAGTTCTTC. This translates into CASSLTGQGARNEQFF.

A single count supports this clone. The DNA for the CDR3 is TGTGCCAGCGCGACAGGGTCCGAGACCCAGTACTTC. It is translated as CASATGSETQYF. The chain has TRBV10-3 and TRBJ2-5; 7 bases fit TRBD1. J was trimmed by 5 bases and V by 10 bases; bases with no gene match: 7. This CDR3 has 12 residues. The germline V gene encodes CDR1 ENHRY and CDR2 SYGVKD.

The J gene is TRBJ2-2, the V gene TRBV5-1; 7 nucleotides align to TRBD1. The CDR3 length is 15 residues. The V gene's germline CDR1 is SGHRS and CDR2 YFSETQ. V shed 3 bases and J 4 bases; nucleotides not matched to a gene: 6. The CDR3 DNA reads TGCGCCAGCAGCTCCGAGACAGGGAGCACCGGGGAGCTGTTTTTT. Translation gives CASSSETGSTGELFF. Filled out from reference TRBV5-1 and TRBJ2-2, the complete variable domain reads KAGVTQTPRYLIKTRGQQVTLSCSPISGHRSVSWYQQTPGQGLQFLFEYFSETQRNKGNFPGRFSGRQFSNSRSEMNVSTLELGDSALYLCASSSETGSTGELFFGEGSRLTVL.

This clone has only one observation. This chain links TRBV6-1 with TRBJ2-7; D possibly corresponds to TRBD2 (6 bases). Germline V gene sequence: CDR1 MNHNS, CDR2 SASEGT. Trimming cost V 1 base and J 4 bases, with 17 bases left between them. This CDR3 has 16 amino acids. CDR3 sequence reads: CASSEGTTTGLYEQYF. As DNA, the CDR3 is TGTGCCAGCAGTGAAGGGACTACGACCGGGCTTTACGAGCAGTACTTC.

The chain is built from TRBV18 and TRBJ1-1; D uncertain. Germline CDR1 is KGHSH and CDR2 is LQKENI. V lost 6 bases to trimming and J lost 3 bases, with 14 bases between them. The CDR3 length is 14 residues. The CDR3, as DNA: TGTGCCAGCTCGCCTTTTCGGGGTTACACTGAAGCTTTCTTT. Amino acids: CASSPFRGYTEAFF.

Here the CDR3 reads CASSLASGRTREQFF. Here the CDR3 DNA reads TGCGCCAGCAGCCTCGCTAGCGGGAGGACAAGGGAGCAGTTCTTC. The J gene is TRBJ2-1, the V gene TRBV4-1, with 11 bases fitting TRBD2. CDR1 is MGHRA and CDR2 is YSYEKL in the germline V gene. V lost 4 bases to trimming and J lost 10 bases; unmatched junction nucleotides: 9. The CDR3 is 15 amino acids.

The chain couples TRBV6-5 to TRBJ1-6; D gene ambiguous. The CDR3 loop spans 16 amino acids. V was cut by 2 bases and J by 0 bases, with 8 bases left in between. Germline CDR1 and CDR2: MNHEY and SVGAGI. The CDR3 DNA reads as TGTGCCAGCAGTTACCTCGCGAGCTCCTATAATTCACCCCTCCACTTT. Amino acid sequence: CASSYLASSYNSPLHF.

This chain connects TRBV7-3 to TRBJ1-6; D is uncertain. CDR1 and CDR2 (germline): SGHTA, FQGTGA. Trimming pared 5 bases from V and 7 bases from J, leaving 9 bases between. This CDR3 spans 13 amino acids. CDR3 loop: CASSPRQNSPLHF. CDR3 nucleotides: TGTGCCAGCAGCCCCCGACAAAATTCACCCCTCCACTTT.

The chain has TRBV5-1 and TRBJ1-1; possible D gene TRBD1, 6 bases. Looked up from germline, CDR1 is SGHRS and CDR2 is YFSETQ. V lost 4 bases and J lost 7, with 11 bases in between. The CDR3 runs to 12 residues. The CDR3 protein is CASSGDRLEAFF. The CDR3 coding sequence is TGCGCCAGCAGCGGCGACAGGCTTGAAGCTTTCTTT.

The chain carries TRBV18 and TRBJ1-3; the match to TRBD1 covers 11 bases. Germline CDR1 is KGHSH and CDR2 is LQKENI. Trimming cost V 2 bases and J 2 bases; bases outside gene matches: 2. The CDR3 length is 16 residues. CDR3 sequence (DNA): TGTGCCAGCTCACCATCGGGACAGGGGGCTGGAAACACCATATATTTT. It translates to CASSPSGQGAGNTIYF.

The chain combines TRBV6-4 with TRBJ2-1; TRBD2 matches 8 bases. V trimming: 4 bases; J trimming: 0 bases; junction bases outside the gene matches: 5. The CDR3 is 16 amino acids. The V gene's germline CDR1 is MRHNA and CDR2 SNTAGT. The CDR3 DNA follows: TGTGCCAGCAGTGCATCTGCGGGGGGCTCCTACAATGAGCAGTTCTTC. Amino acid sequence: CASSASAGGSYNEQFF.

The chain carries TRBV4-3 and TRBJ2-3, with TRBD2 matching 8 bases. The CDR3 contains 18 residues. Germline CDR1 reads LGHNA; CDR2 reads YSLEER. V gave up 0 bases and J gave up 5 bases; unmatched junction bases: 13. CDR3 nucleotide sequence: TGCGCCAGCAGCCAAGAAGTTGGTTATGCTAGCGGGTTAGATACGCAGTATTTT. It encodes CASSQEVGYASGLDTQYF.

The rearrangement uses TRBV7-2 and TRBJ2-1, with TRBD2 matching over 13 bases. This CDR3 has 17 amino acids. The V segment lost 5 bases and the J segment 0 bases; nucleotides outside the gene matches: 4. Looked up from germline, CDR1 is SGHTA and CDR2 is FQGNSA. The chain's CDR3 is CASSVLAGGDSYNEQFF. The CDR3, as DNA: TGTGCCAGCAGCGTACTAGCGGGGGGGGACTCCTACAATGAGCAGTTCTTC.

The chain links TRBV27 to TRBJ1-2; TRBD1 might be the D (6 bases). CDR3 size: 14 residues. Germline loops: CDR1 MNHEY, CDR2 SMNVEV (reference sequence). Deletions cut 6 bases from V and 5 bases from J, with 16 bases between. CDR3 sequence (DNA): TGTGCCAGCAGCCCCCGGGGGGCAAGTTATGGCTACACCTTC. Protein product: CASSPRGASYGYTF.

This chain links TRBV28 with TRBJ2-7, with 8 bases aligning to TRBD2. The CDR3 has 15 residues. Trimming cost V 1 base and J 3 bases; bases outside gene matches: 5. Germline CDR1 MDHEN, CDR2 SYDVKM. The CDR3 DNA sequence: TGTGCCAGCAGTTTATTGGGCGGGAGGAACTACGAGCAGTACTTC. Translating it yields CASSLLGGRNYEQYF.

V and J are TRBV12-3 or TRBV12-4 and TRBJ2-7, with D maybe TRBD2 (5 bases). The V and J ends lost 9 bases and 2 bases respectively, with 14 bases between them. The CDR3 consists of 13 residues. The CDR3 sequence is CASLRTGTYEQYF. The CDR3 DNA sequence: TGTGCCAGTCTAAGGACGGGAACCTACGAGCAGTACTTC.

The V and J genes are TRBV6-6 and TRBJ2-5, with D unresolved. Germline CDR1 MNHNY, CDR2 SVGAGI (reference sequence). The ends were cut back, 7 bases at V and 0 bases at J, with 18 bases in the middle. The CDR3 extends over 16 amino acids. The CDR3, as DNA: TGTGCCAGCAACCACCCGAGCAGGCCGAACCAAGAGACCCAGTACTTC. Residues: CASNHPSRPNQETQYF.

The chain combines TRBV19 with TRBJ1-2, with TRBD1 matching 7 bases. The CDR3 has 14 amino acids. V lost 3 bases and J lost 5; bases outside the gene matches: 6. Germline CDR1 is LNHDA and CDR2 is SQIVND (reference sequence). DNA for the CDR3: TGTGCCAGTAGTATCGACAGGGTGATGTATGGCTACACCTTC. Residues: CASSIDRVMYGYTF.

The CDR3 DNA sequence: TGTGCCAGCAGGGCCCGACTCGGCTCTGGGGCCAACGTCCTGACTTTC. It translates to CASRARLGSGANVLTF. The chain combines TRBV2 with TRBJ2-6; no definite D call. V was clipped by 6 bases and J by 0 bases, with 12 bases between them. This CDR3 spans 16 amino acids. The germline gives CDR1 SNHLY, CDR2 FYNNEI.